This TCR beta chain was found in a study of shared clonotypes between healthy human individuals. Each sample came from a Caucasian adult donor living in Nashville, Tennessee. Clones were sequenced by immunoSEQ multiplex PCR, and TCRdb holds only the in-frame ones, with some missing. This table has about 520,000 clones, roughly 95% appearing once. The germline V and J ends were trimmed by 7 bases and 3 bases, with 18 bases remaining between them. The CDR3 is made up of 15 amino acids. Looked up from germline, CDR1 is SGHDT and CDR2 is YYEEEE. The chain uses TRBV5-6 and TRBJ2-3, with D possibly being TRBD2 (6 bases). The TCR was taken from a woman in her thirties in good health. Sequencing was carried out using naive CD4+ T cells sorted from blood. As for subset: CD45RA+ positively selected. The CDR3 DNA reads TGTGCCAGCGCACCGGTGACGGGAGCGACAGATACGCAGTATTTT. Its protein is CASAPVTGATDTQYF.